This T cell receptor (beta chain) was identified in a study of post-analysis software for immune sequencing data. This clonotype turned up a few times. Its antigen is unidentified. Broader study findings: In patients, about five TRBV segments were more frequent than in controls, with TRBV5-6, TRBV5-1 and TRBV20-1 among them.

The V gene's germline CDR1 is MNHNS and CDR2 SASEGT. Trimming removed 4 bases at V and 6 bases at J, with 14 bases between. CDR3 length equals 14 residues. Unique molecular identifiers featured in each of the TCR beta cDNA libraries. TCRdb passed the PCR reads through MiXCR, listing each CDR3 protein once. The sample has roughly 200,000 distinct CDR3 sequences; 29% are singletons. Sequencing was carried out using blood. The sequence came from a girl between 2 and 17 years old with multiple sclerosis. The J gene is TRBJ2-3, the V gene TRBV6-1; D might be TRBD1 or TRBD2, each matching 5 bases. CDR3 region: CASSAGTHKDTQYF. The CDR3 DNA reads as TGTGCCAGCAGTGCGGGGACCCACAAGGATACGCAGTATTTT.